These T cell receptor beta chains were read from a single sample in a study of PD-1 blockade in classical Hodgkin lymphoma. Using immunoSEQ multiplex PCR, the repertoire was profiled, and TCRdb retains in-frame clones only, with some absent. The table includes over 6,500 clones, 76% detected once. The sample consisted of peripheral blood mononuclear cells (PBMCs), taken before the second cycle of nivolumab. These receptors were obtained from a human donor with classical Hodgkin lymphoma. Both conserved end residues are part of each CDR3. A D gene is named only where the DNA matches it firmly. The size of a clone is reported for some rows only, either as once, few or many, or as a class for expanded clones.

d_gene: NA; j_gene: TRBJ2-6; abundance: NA; v_gene: TRBV19; CDR3aa: CASKWAESGGANVLTF; CDR3nt: TGTGCCAGTAAATGGGCGGAATCTGGAGGGGCCAACGTCCTGACTTTC
d_gene: NA; j_gene: TRBJ2-1; abundance: NA; v_gene: TRBV6-1; CDR3aa: CASLSGSTDNEQFF; CDR3nt: TGTGCCAGTCTTTCGGGGAGCACCGACAATGAGCAGTTCTTC
d_gene: NA; j_gene: TRBJ2-3; abundance: NA; v_gene: TRBV15; CDR3aa: CATSRTGDTQYF; CDR3nt: TGTGCCACCAGCAGAACGGGAGATACGCAGTATTTT
d_gene: NA; j_gene: TRBJ1-3; abundance: NA; v_gene: TRBV4-2; CDR3aa: CASSQTRAHSGNTIYF; CDR3nt: TGTGCCAGCAGCCAAACCCGCGCCCACTCTGGAAACACCATATATTTT
d_gene: TRBD1; j_gene: TRBJ1-1; abundance: NA; v_gene: TRBV6-9; CDR3aa: CASSLRDREHTEAFF; CDR3nt: TGTGCCAGCAGTCTACGGGACAGAGAACACACTGAAGCTTTCTTT
d_gene: NA; j_gene: TRBJ1-5; abundance: few; v_gene: TRBV7-3; CDR3aa: CASSLKVRMVRLPDYSNQPQHF; CDR3nt: TGTGCCAGCAGCTTAAAAGTCAGAATGGTAAGGCTACCCGATTATAGCAATCAGCCCCAGCATTTT
d_gene: TRBD1; j_gene: TRBJ1-2; abundance: NA; v_gene: TRBV5-8; CDR3aa: CASSLGEGGAYGYTF; CDR3nt: TGTGCCAGCAGCTTGGGGGAAGGGGGCGCCTATGGCTACACCTTC
d_gene: TRBD2; j_gene: TRBJ2-1; abundance: few; v_gene: TRBV7-9; CDR3aa: CASSRRVGRANEQFF; CDR3nt: TGTGCCAGCAGCCGGCGCGTAGGGAGGGCCAATGAGCAGTTCTTC
d_gene: NA; j_gene: TRBJ1-1; abundance: large; v_gene: TRBV28; CDR3aa: CASEKFGVTEMNTEAFF; CDR3nt: TGTGCCAGCGAAAAGTTCGGCGTTACAGAGATGAACACTGAAGCTTTCTTT
d_gene: NA; j_gene: TRBJ2-2; abundance: once; v_gene: TRBV5-6; CDR3aa: CASSLVAGHTGELFF; CDR3nt: TGTGCCAGCAGCTTGGTAGCAGGCCACACCGGGGAGCTGTTTTTT
d_gene: NA; j_gene: TRBJ2-3; abundance: NA; v_gene: TRBV4-1; CDR3aa: CASSQLLANTDTQYF; CDR3nt: TGCGCCAGCAGCCAACTGCTAGCGAACACAGATACGCAGTATTTT
d_gene: NA; j_gene: TRBJ2-1; abundance: NA; v_gene: TRBV4-1; CDR3aa: CASSQGESAQFF; CDR3nt: TGCGCCAGCAGCCAAGGAGAGTCGGCGCAGTTCTTC
d_gene: TRBD1; j_gene: TRBJ1-2; abundance: NA; v_gene: TRBV10-1; CDR3aa: CASIRQGGGGYTF; CDR3nt: TGCGCCAGCATCAGACAGGGGGGGGGAGGCTACACCTTC
d_gene: NA; j_gene: TRBJ2-5; abundance: NA; v_gene: TRBV5-1; CDR3aa: CASSVVREETQYF; CDR3nt: TGCGCCAGCAGCGTGGTCAGGGAAGAGACCCAGTACTTC
d_gene: NA; j_gene: TRBJ2-3; abundance: NA; v_gene: TRBV9; CDR3aa: CASSLWGRGGEDTQYF; CDR3nt: TGTGCCAGCAGCCTTTGGGGCAGGGGAGGGGAAGATACGCAGTATTTT
d_gene: NA; j_gene: TRBJ2-6; abundance: NA; v_gene: TRBV5-4; CDR3aa: CASSDGQPGANVLTF; CDR3nt: TGTGCCAGCAGCGATGGACAGCCTGGGGCCAACGTCCTGACTTTC
d_gene: NA; j_gene: TRBJ2-2; abundance: NA; v_gene: TRBV18; CDR3aa: CASSRTDRARELFF; CDR3nt: TGTGCCAGCTCCCGGACAGACCGCGCACGGGAGCTGTTTTTT
d_gene: NA; j_gene: TRBJ2-3; abundance: once; v_gene: TRBV7-3; CDR3aa: CASSLNGGALDTQYF; CDR3nt: TGTGCCAGCAGCTTAAATGGTGGAGCCTTGGATACGCAGTATTTT
d_gene: TRBD1; j_gene: TRBJ1-2; abundance: NA; v_gene: TRBV7-9; CDR3aa: CASSYFTGVQYGYTF; CDR3nt: TGTGCCAGCAGCTACTTCACAGGGGTTCAGTATGGCTACACCTTC
d_gene: NA; j_gene: TRBJ2-1; abundance: large; v_gene: TRBV9; CDR3aa: CASSVGLNEQFF; CDR3nt: TGTGCCAGCAGCGTAGGACTCAATGAGCAGTTCTTC
d_gene: NA; j_gene: TRBJ2-3; abundance: NA; v_gene: TRBV11-3; CDR3aa: CASSPPGGTQYF; CDR3nt: TGTGCCAGCAGTCCTCCCGGAGGTACGCAGTATTTT
d_gene: TRBD1; j_gene: TRBJ2-3; abundance: NA; v_gene: TRBV4-3; CDR3aa: CASSQQGAQGDTQYF; CDR3nt: TGCGCCAGCAGCCAGCAGGGGGCGCAGGGAGATACGCAGTATTTT
d_gene: TRBD1; j_gene: TRBJ2-3; abundance: NA; v_gene: TRBV28; CDR3aa: CASSLVWTGEGDTQYF; CDR3nt: TGTGCCAGCAGTTTAGTTTGGACAGGGGAGGGGGATACGCAGTATTTT
d_gene: NA; j_gene: TRBJ2-2; abundance: NA; v_gene: TRBV28; CDR3aa: CASSLCSSGELFF; CDR3nt: TGTGCCAGCAGTTTATGTAGTTCCGGGGAGCTGTTTTTT
d_gene: NA; j_gene: TRBJ1-1; abundance: NA; v_gene: TRBV5-6; CDR3aa: CASSFGNTEAFF; CDR3nt: TGTGCCAGCAGCTTCGGTAACACTGAAGCTTTCTTT
d_gene: TRBD2; j_gene: TRBJ2-1; abundance: few; v_gene: TRBV7-3; CDR3aa: CASSSTGTSGNEQFF; CDR3nt: TGTGCCAGCAGCTCCACCGGGACTAGCGGCAATGAGCAGTTCTTC
d_gene: TRBD2; j_gene: TRBJ2-1; abundance: once; v_gene: TRBV6-4; CDR3aa: CASSRERDSYNEQFF; CDR3nt: TGTGCCAGCAGTCGGGAGCGGGACTCCTACAATGAGCAGTTCTTC
d_gene: NA; j_gene: TRBJ2-2; abundance: NA; v_gene: TRBV7-9; CDR3aa: CASSQNWHTGELFF; CDR3nt: TGTGCCAGCAGCCAAAATTGGCACACCGGGGAGCTGTTTTTT
d_gene: TRBD1; j_gene: TRBJ2-1; abundance: NA; v_gene: TRBV6-5; CDR3aa: CASSYSWDSVGQQFF; CDR3nt: TGTGCCAGCAGTTACTCGTGGGACAGCGTCGGTCAGCAGTTCTTC
d_gene: NA; j_gene: TRBJ2-6; abundance: NA; v_gene: TRBV5-1; CDR3aa: CASSLQGSGANVLTF; CDR3nt: TGCGCCAGCAGCTTACAGGGCTCTGGGGCCAACGTCCTGACTTTC
d_gene: TRBD1; j_gene: TRBJ1-1; abundance: few; v_gene: TRBV2; CDR3aa: CASSLQGYTEAFF; CDR3nt: TGTGCCAGCAGTCTACAGGGGTATACTGAAGCTTTCTTT
d_gene: NA; j_gene: TRBJ1-1; abundance: NA; v_gene: TRBV6-5; CDR3aa: CASSRIGENTEAFF; CDR3nt: TGTGCCAGCAGCCGGATCGGGGAGAACACTGAAGCTTTCTTT
d_gene: NA; j_gene: TRBJ1-4; abundance: NA; v_gene: TRBV28; CDR3aa: CASSRGLGEKLFF; CDR3nt: TGTGCCAGCAGTCGAGGTTTAGGGGAAAAACTGTTTTTT
d_gene: NA; j_gene: TRBJ1-1; abundance: NA; v_gene: TRBV6-6; CDR3aa: CASRDRRLEAFF; CDR3nt: TGTGCCAGCAGAGACCGAAGATTAGAAGCTTTCTTT
d_gene: TRBD2; j_gene: TRBJ2-7; abundance: NA; v_gene: TRBV11-2; CDR3aa: CASSPEVRESPYEQYF; CDR3nt: TGTGCCAGCAGCCCAGAGGTGCGGGAGAGTCCCTACGAGCAGTACTTC
d_gene: NA; j_gene: TRBJ2-2; abundance: NA; v_gene: TRBV7-2; CDR3aa: CARGHNTGELFF; CDR3nt: TGTGCCCGGGGTCACAACACCGGGGAGCTGTTTTTT
d_gene: TRBD2; j_gene: TRBJ2-1; abundance: few; v_gene: TRBV9; CDR3aa: CASSPRTSGTYNEQFF; CDR3nt: TGTGCCAGCAGCCCTCGGACTAGCGGGACCTACAATGAGCAGTTCTTC
d_gene: TRBD1; j_gene: TRBJ1-4; abundance: few; v_gene: TRBV4-2; CDR3aa: CASSQGTGPANEKLFF; CDR3nt: TGTGCCAGCAGCCAAGGGACAGGGCCGGCTAATGAAAAACTGTTTTTT
d_gene: NA; j_gene: TRBJ2-1; abundance: NA; v_gene: TRBV5-5; CDR3aa: CASSSPSGSYNEQFF; CDR3nt: TGTGCCAGCAGCTCCCCCTCAGGCTCCTACAATGAGCAGTTCTTC
d_gene: NA; j_gene: TRBJ2-2; abundance: medium-sized; v_gene: TRBV13; CDR3aa: CASSLGEKGPRGELFF; CDR3nt: TGTGCCAGCAGCTTAGGCGAGAAGGGGCCGAGAGGGGAGCTGTTTTTT
d_gene: NA; j_gene: TRBJ2-7; abundance: NA; v_gene: TRBV28; CDR3aa: CASSWDGSSYEQYF; CDR3nt: TGTGCCAGCAGTTGGGACGGGAGCTCCTACGAGCAGTACTTC
d_gene: NA; j_gene: TRBJ2-7; abundance: NA; v_gene: TRBV11-2; CDR3aa: CASSLNEAYEQYF; CDR3nt: TGTGCCAGCAGCTTAAACGAAGCCTACGAGCAGTACTTC
d_gene: NA; j_gene: TRBJ2-3; abundance: NA; v_gene: TRBV19; CDR3aa: CASSIQLGTDTQYF; CDR3nt: TGTGCCAGTAGTATCCAACTTGGCACAGATACGCAGTATTTT
d_gene: NA; j_gene: TRBJ2-5; abundance: NA; v_gene: TRBV5-1; CDR3aa: CASSLPPGVGQETQYF; CDR3nt: TGCGCCAGCAGCCTGCCGCCGGGGGTGGGGCAAGAGACCCAGTACTTC
d_gene: NA; j_gene: TRBJ2-2; abundance: NA; v_gene: TRBV7-3; CDR3aa: CASSLTGPLTGELFF; CDR3nt: TGTGCCAGCAGCTTAACAGGGCCATTGACCGGGGAGCTGTTTTTT
d_gene: TRBD2; j_gene: TRBJ2-7; abundance: NA; v_gene: TRBV29-1; CDR3aa: CSVDGAGGISYEQYF; CDR3nt: TGCAGCGTTGATGGAGCGGGAGGGATTTCCTACGAGCAGTACTTC
d_gene: TRBD1; j_gene: TRBJ1-4; abundance: NA; v_gene: TRBV9; CDR3aa: CASSTGVGNEKLFF; CDR3nt: TGTGCCAGCAGCACAGGGGTAGGGAATGAAAAACTGTTTTTT
d_gene: NA; j_gene: TRBJ1-1; abundance: few; v_gene: TRBV5-6; CDR3aa: CASSLGGGNTEAFF; CDR3nt: TGTGCCAGCAGCTTGGGTGGGGGGAACACTGAAGCTTTCTTT
d_gene: NA; j_gene: TRBJ1-1; abundance: once; v_gene: TRBV19; CDR3aa: CAIKFETEAFF; CDR3nt: TGTGCCATAAAGTTTGAGACTGAAGCTTTCTTT
d_gene: NA; j_gene: TRBJ2-7; abundance: NA; v_gene: TRBV16; CDR3aa: CASSQINSYEQYF; CDR3nt: TGTGCCAGCAGCCAAATTAACTCCTACGAGCAGTACTTC
d_gene: NA; j_gene: TRBJ2-5; abundance: once; v_gene: TRBV2; CDR3aa: CASVRETQYF; CDR3nt: TGTGCCAGCGTCCGGGAGACCCAGTACTTC